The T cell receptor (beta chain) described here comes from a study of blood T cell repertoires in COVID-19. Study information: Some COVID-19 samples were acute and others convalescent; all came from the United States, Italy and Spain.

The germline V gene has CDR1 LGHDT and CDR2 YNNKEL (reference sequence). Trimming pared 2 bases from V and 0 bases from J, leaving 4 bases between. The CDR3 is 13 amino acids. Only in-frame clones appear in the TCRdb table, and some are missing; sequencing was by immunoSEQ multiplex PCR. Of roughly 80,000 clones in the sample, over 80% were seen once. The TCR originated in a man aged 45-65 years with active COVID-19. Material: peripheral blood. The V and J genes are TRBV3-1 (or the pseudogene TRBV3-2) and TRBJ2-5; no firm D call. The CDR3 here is CASSQNNQETQYF. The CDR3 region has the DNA TGTGCCAGCAGCCAAAATAACCAAGAGACCCAGTACTTC.